This T cell receptor (beta chain) was identified during a study of beta chain features in type 1 diabetes. Notes on the study in general: Among patients with Type 1 diabetes, TCRB CDR3s were moderately but significantly shorter in every one of the four CD4+ subsets.

The sequenced template was cDNA made from the entire isolated RNA. Around 3.9 million reads per sample were averaged for naive, central memory and regulatory samples. Measured with immunoSEQ multiplex PCR; TCRdb has only the in-frame clones, and not every one. Here the sample spans under 550,000 clones, more than 9.5% being singletons. This clone was seen a few times. Its antigen is not identified. Sorting that relied on CD45RO/CCR7/CD25/CD127/CD95/CD27 yielded CD4+ naive, central memory, regulatory and stem cell-like memory cells. V was pared by 4 bases and J by 2 bases, with 10 bases of the junction left unmatched. Germline loops: CDR1 SGDLS, CDR2 YYNGEE. The CDR3 consists of 16 residues.

The sequencing sample was made of naive CD4+ T cells from blood. The chain is built from TRBV9 and TRBJ2-3; 7 bases are a match to TRBD2. The clonotype originates from a woman between 18 and 30 years old in good health. CDR3 in amino acids: CASSPVGGFSTDTQYF. The CDR3 region has the DNA TGTGCCAGCAGCCCCGTGGGGGGGTTTTCCACAGATACGCAGTATTTT. The full variable domain, its missing parts supplied by reference TRBV9 and TRBJ2-3, is DSGVTQTPKHLITATGQRVTLRCSPRSGDLSVYWYQQSLDQGLQFLIQYYNGEERAKGNILERFSAQQFPDLHSELNLSSLELGDSALYFCASSPVGGFSTDTQYFGPGTRLTVL.